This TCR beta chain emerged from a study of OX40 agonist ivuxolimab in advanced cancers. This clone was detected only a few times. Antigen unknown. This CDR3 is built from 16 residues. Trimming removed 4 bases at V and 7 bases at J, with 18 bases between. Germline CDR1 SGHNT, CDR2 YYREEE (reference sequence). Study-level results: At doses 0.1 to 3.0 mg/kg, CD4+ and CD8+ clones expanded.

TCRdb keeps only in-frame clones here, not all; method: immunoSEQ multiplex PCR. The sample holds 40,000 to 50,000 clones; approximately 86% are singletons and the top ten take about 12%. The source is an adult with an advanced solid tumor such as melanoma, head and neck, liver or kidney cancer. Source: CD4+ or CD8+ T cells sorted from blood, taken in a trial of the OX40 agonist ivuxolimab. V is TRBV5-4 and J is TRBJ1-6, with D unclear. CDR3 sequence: CASSASPSAGNSPLHF. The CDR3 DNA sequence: TGTGCCAGCAGCGCCTCGCCCTCCGCGGGGAATTCACCCCTCCACTTT.